The 28 T cell receptor beta chains reported below all come from one sample, sequenced in a study of cytomegalovirus exposure and HLA in healthy donors. In the PCR, 60 Vbeta and 13 Jbeta primers were used. The table came from immunoSEQ multiplex PCR; TCRdb's copy has only in-frame clones and leaves some out. The table lists 150,000 to 200,000 clones, 75% to 85% of them singletons. Sequenced input: PBMCs. The source of these receptors is a woman in her thirties in good health and CMV-seronegative.

The chain joins TRBV5-8 to TRBJ1-2; D call uncertain. V lost 3 bases and J 6 bases, leaving 18 bases between the germline ends. This CDR3 region has 15 residues. CDR1 SGHTS and CDR2 YDEGEE come from the germline V gene. CDR3 in amino acids: CASSSTDPRANGYTF. CDR3 sequence (DNA): TGTGCCAGCAGCTCGACTGATCCGCGGGCGAATGGCTACACCTTC.

Here the CDR3 reads CASTSWTGGSYEQYF. CDR3 DNA: TGTGCCAGCACGTCCTGGACGGGAGGTTCCTACGAGCAGTACTTC. The chain links TRBV27 to TRBJ2-7; TRBD2 matches 7 bases. The CDR3 is 15 amino acids. CDR1 MNHEY and CDR2 SMNVEV come from the germline V gene (reference sequence). Trimming removed 7 bases from V and 1 base from J; junction bases left unmatched: 10.

This clone was seen only once. The V call is TRBV14, the J call TRBJ2-1; D not certain. Germline CDR1 SGHDN, CDR2 FVKESK. The CDR3 runs to 13 residues. V was clipped by 1 base and J by 4 bases, with 5 bases between them. In DNA, the CDR3 is TGTGCCAGCAGCCAAGGGCAGTACAATGAGCAGTTCTTC. Translating gives CASSQGQYNEQFF. Full variable domain (outside the CDR3, taken from reference TRBV14 and TRBJ2-1): EAGVTQFPSHSVIEKGQTVTLRCDPISGHDNLYWYRRVMGKEIKFLLHFVKESKQDESGMPNNRFLAERTGGTYSTLKVQPAELEDSGVYFCASSQGQYNEQFFGPGTRLTVL.

This chain joins TRBV28 and TRBJ1-4, with D tentatively TRBD1 (5 bases). There are 14 residues in the CDR3. Germline-derived CDR1 and CDR2 are MDHEN and SYDVKM. V shed 7 bases and J shed 4 bases, with 13 bases lying between them. CDR3 sequence (DNA): TGTGCCAGCACCCTATACGACAGTAATGAAAAACTGTTTTTT. It yields the protein CASTLYDSNEKLFF.

The V call is TRBV28, the J call TRBJ1-2; tentative D call: TRBD1 (5 bases). The length of the CDR3 is 15 residues. Trimming took off 5 bases at V and 3 bases at J, with 16 bases between the two ends. Per the germline V gene, CDR1 is MDHEN and CDR2 is SYDVKM. CDR3 sequence (DNA): TGTGCCAGCAGTCCGAGACAGCATTCTTACTATGGCTACACCTTC. Its protein product is CASSPRQHSYYGYTF.

This clone has a single count. The V gene is TRBV29-1, the J gene TRBJ2-5, with a possible D match to TRBD1 (6 bases). The germline V gene encodes CDR1 SQVTM and CDR2 ANQGSEA. V was cut by 4 bases and J by 3 bases, with 12 bases left in between. CDR3 length: 13 residues. The DNA for the CDR3 is TGCAGCGTTGCTCAACAGGGTAAAGAGACCCAGTACTTC. It specifies CSVAQQGKETQYF.

The chain couples TRBV5-1 to TRBJ1-2; a weak D match, TRBD1 (5 bases). The CDR3 runs to 14 residues. Trimming shortened V by 3 bases and J by 4 bases, and 13 bases separated the two germline ends. CDR1 SGHRS and CDR2 YFSETQ come from the germline V gene. The CDR3 here is CASSSAGGGYGYTF. CDR3 DNA sequence: TGCGCCAGCAGCTCCGCCGGCGGGGGCTATGGCTACACCTTC.

This clone was seen a few times. V usage is TRBV28 and J usage is TRBJ2-7; 9 bases agree with TRBD2. CDR1 and CDR2 from the germline V gene are MDHEN and SYDVKM. The trim removed 4 bases at V and 3 bases at J, leaving 7 bases unmatched. CDR3 length equals 15 residues. The CDR3 sequence: CASSSSASGNYEQYF. As DNA, the CDR3 is TGTGCCAGCAGTTCGTCTGCTAGCGGGAACTACGAGCAGTACTTC.

The rearrangement links TRBV5-1 to TRBJ1-6, with 8 bases identical to TRBD1. The germline V gene encodes CDR1 SGHRS and CDR2 YFSETQ. Trimming took 5 bases from V and 5 from J; bases not matched to a gene: 12. The CDR3 has 17 residues. CDR3 bases: TGCGCCAGCAGATTGCTACAGGGGGAAGTTAATAATTCACCCCTCCACTTT. Translating gives CASRLLQGEVNNSPLHF.

The chain is built from TRBV4-3 and TRBJ1-5, with TRBD1 identical over 7 bases. The CDR3 has 18 amino acids. The trim removed 0 bases at V and 0 bases at J, leaving 8 bases unmatched. The V gene's germline CDR1 is LGHNA and CDR2 YSLEER. In DNA, the CDR3 is TGCGCCAGCAGCCAAGATCACAGGGGTGGTGATAGCAATCAGCCCCAGCATTTT. This encodes CASSQDHRGGDSNQPQHF.

The gene calls are TRBV9 and TRBJ2-2, with a possible D match to TRBD1 (5 bases). Per the germline V gene, CDR1 is SGDLS and CDR2 is YYNGEE. The CDR3 has 16 amino acids. V was clipped by 0 bases and J by 6 bases, with 15 bases between them. The CDR3 sequence: CASSVDPRTQAGELFF. The CDR3 region has the DNA TGTGCCAGCAGCGTAGACCCCCGGACACAGGCCGGGGAGCTGTTTTTT. Filled out from reference TRBV9 and TRBJ2-2, the complete variable domain reads DSGVTQTPKHLITATGQRVTLRCSPRSGDLSVYWYQQSLDQGLQFLIQYYNGEERAKGNILERFSAQQFPDLHSELNLSSLELGDSALYFCASSVDPRTQAGELFFGEGSRLTVL.

V and J are TRBV19 and TRBJ2-1, with 7 bases aligning to TRBD2. This CDR3 contains 15 residues. Trimming cost V 3 bases and J 8 bases; bases outside gene matches: 10. Germline CDR1 and CDR2: LNHDA and SQIVND (reference sequence). Here the CDR3 DNA reads TGTGCCAGTAGTATGAGGGACGGGGGGACGGATGAGCAGTTCTTC. This translates into CASSMRDGGTDEQFF.

This CDR3 reads CASSLPAAQRDTQYF. DNA for the CDR3: TGTGCCAGCAGTTTACCAGCGGCTCAAAGGGATACGCAGTATTTT. The chain has TRBV27 and TRBJ2-3; possible D gene TRBD2, 5 bases. Trimming cost V 2 bases and J 6 bases, with 15 bases left between them. Germline loops: CDR1 MNHEY, CDR2 SMNVEV (reference sequence). The CDR3 runs 15 residues.

V and J are TRBV27 and TRBJ2-7, with D tentatively TRBD2 (7 bases). Trimming shortened V by 11 bases and J by 2 bases, and 16 bases separated the two germline ends. Looked up from germline, CDR1 is MNHEY and CDR2 is SMNVEV (reference sequence). The CDR3 is 13 residues long. CDR3 coding DNA: TGTGCCCTCCCGGGGGGCATACCCTACGAGCAGTACTTC. Translated, it gives CALPGGIPYEQYF.

The table lists this clone with a few counts. The V and J genes are TRBV7-2 and TRBJ2-3; TRBD1 aligns across 7 bases. The germline V gene has CDR1 SGHTA and CDR2 FQGNSA. V lost 2 bases, J lost 4 bases, and 0 bases stayed unmatched. The CDR3 spans 13 residues. CDR3 sequence reads: CASSLQGADTQYF. CDR3 nucleotides: TGTGCCAGCAGCTTACAGGGGGCAGATACGCAGTATTTT.

V usage is TRBV9 and J usage is TRBJ2-3; D possibly corresponds to TRBD1 (6 bases). V was clipped by 3 bases and J by 2 bases, with 16 bases between them. Germline CDR1 SGDLS, CDR2 YYNGEE. This CDR3 has 16 amino acids. The CDR3, as DNA: TGTGCCAGCAGCGGGGGGACAAGAAGTCCCACAGATACGCAGTATTTT. Amino acid sequence: CASSGGTRSPTDTQYF.

This clone has just a few counts. The CDR3 spells CASSEWQGNGYTF. The DNA for the CDR3 is TGTGCCAGCAGTGAATGGCAGGGTAATGGCTACACCTTC. V and J are TRBV2 and TRBJ1-2, with D possibly matching TRBD1 (5 bases). This CDR3 is built from 13 residues. Germline lookup yields CDR1 SNHLY and CDR2 FYNNEI. V lost 2 bases and J lost 6, with 10 bases in between.

This clone came up a few times. This chain links TRBV9 with TRBJ2-2, with TRBD2 identical over 10 bases. This CDR3 is 15 amino acids long. Germline V gene sequence: CDR1 SGDLS, CDR2 YYNGEE. The J segment lost 7 bases and the V segment lost 2 bases, leaving 5 bases of the junction unmatched. In DNA, the CDR3 is TGTGCCAGCAGCGTGAGTACTAGCGGGGACGGGGAGCTGTTTTTT. Its protein product is CASSVSTSGDGELFF.

This clone occurred a few times. V gene TRBV6-5 combines with J gene TRBJ1-2; 11 bases align to TRBD1. Germline V lookup: CDR1 MNHEY, CDR2 SVGAGI. This CDR3 comprises 14 residues. The V and J ends lost 7 bases and 4 bases, in that order; junction bases with no gene match: 5. CDR3: CASNPGQGVYGYTF. CDR3 nucleotide sequence: TGTGCCAGCAATCCGGGACAGGGGGTCTATGGCTACACCTTC.

In its sample, this clone was seen once. This chain connects TRBV28 to TRBJ1-2; D possibly corresponds to TRBD1 (5 bases). Trimming took 2 bases from V and 13 from J, leaving 14 bases between them. Germline V CDR1 and CDR2: MDHEN, SYDVKM. CDR3 length: 12 residues. In nucleotides, the CDR3 is TGTGCCAGCAGTTTACTGACAGAAGGTTGCACCTTC. This codes for CASSLLTEGCTF.

J is TRBJ2-3 and V is TRBV5-1; TRBD2 might be the D (6 bases). Germline V gives CDR1 SGHRS, CDR2 YFSETQ. There are 14 residues in the CDR3. V was clipped by 2 bases and J by 1 base, with 8 bases between them. The CDR3 region has the DNA TGCGCCAGCAGCTTCTGGGGGGGCACAGATACGCAGTATTTT. Protein product: CASSFWGGTDTQYF. Drawing the rest from reference TRBV5-1 and TRBJ2-3, the complete variable domain is KAGVTQTPRYLIKTRGQQVTLSCSPISGHRSVSWYQQTPGQGLQFLFEYFSETQRNKGNFPGRFSGRQFSNSRSEMNVSTLELGDSALYLCASSFWGGTDTQYFGPGTRLTVL.

The J gene is TRBJ2-5, the V gene TRBV7-2; 12 positions match TRBD1. Near its end, the DNA agrees better with TRBJ2-7, so the J call may be wrong. CDR3 length: 15 amino acids. The germline V gene has CDR1 SGHTA and CDR2 FQGNSA. CDR3 sequence: CASSFGTGGPREQYF. CDR3 sequence (DNA): TGTGCCAGCAGCTTCGGGACAGGGGGCCCTCGCGAGCAGTACTTC.

V usage is TRBV5-1 and J usage is TRBJ1-1; no clear D gene. Germline CDR1 reads SGHRS; CDR2 reads YFSETQ. The V end lost 0 bases, the J end lost 5 bases, and 14 bases lay between the germline ends. This CDR3 contains 15 residues. The chain's CDR3 is CASSLGPGRWTEAFF. In nucleotides, the CDR3 is TGCGCCAGCAGCTTGGGACCGGGTAGATGGACTGAAGCTTTCTTT.

This clone was recorded a few times. V is TRBV9 and J is TRBJ2-3; 14 bases agree with TRBD2. CDR1 is SGDLS, CDR2 YYNGEE, per germline. J lost 5 bases, V lost 4 bases, and 6 bases had no gene match. This CDR3 is 16 amino acids long. The CDR3 bases are TGTGCCAGCAGCCTCCAAGGACTAGCGGGAGGAGATACGCAGTATTTT. Protein: CASSLQGLAGGDTQYF.

The chain is built from TRBV19 and TRBJ2-3; possible D gene TRBD1, 5 bases. This CDR3 spans 14 amino acids. Trimming took off 6 bases at V and 2 bases at J, with 12 bases between the two ends. Germline V gene lookup returns CDR1 LNHDA and CDR2 SQIVND (reference sequence). CDR3 bases: TGTGCCAGTAGCACCCTAGGGGTCACAGATACGCAGTATTTT. As protein: CASSTLGVTDTQYF.

The genes are TRBV5-1 and TRBJ2-7; 7 bases match TRBD1. This CDR3 contains 14 residues. From germline, CDR1 is SGHRS and CDR2 YFSETQ. V shed 0 bases, J shed 4 bases, and the junction held 4 bases outside the gene matches. In nucleotides, the CDR3 is TGCGCCAGCAGCTTGGCCCGGGACAGTTACGAGCAGTACTTC. Translated: CASSLARDSYEQYF.

Only one count was recorded for this clone. As DNA, the CDR3 is TGTGCCAGCTCACCCCGTTTCCGGGACAGGGGGCGACCGAACACCGGGGAGCTGTTTTTT. Translated: CASSPRFRDRGRPNTGELFF. The chain uses TRBV18 and TRBJ2-2; 12 nucleotides agree with TRBD1. The J segment lost 0 bases and the V segment lost 3 bases, leaving 11 bases of the junction unmatched. The CDR3 has 20 amino acids. Germline values: CDR1 KGHSH, CDR2 LQKENI.

V gene TRBV25-1 combines with J gene TRBJ1-3, with D perhaps TRBD1 (5 bases). Germline V gene data show CDR1 as MGHDK and CDR2 as SYGVNS. The CDR3 has 14 amino acids. V lost 4 bases and J 4 bases, leaving 11 bases between the germline ends. In DNA, the CDR3 is TGTGCCAGCAGTGCCGCAGGGAAGGGAAACACCATATATTTT. It is translated as CASSAAGKGNTIYF.